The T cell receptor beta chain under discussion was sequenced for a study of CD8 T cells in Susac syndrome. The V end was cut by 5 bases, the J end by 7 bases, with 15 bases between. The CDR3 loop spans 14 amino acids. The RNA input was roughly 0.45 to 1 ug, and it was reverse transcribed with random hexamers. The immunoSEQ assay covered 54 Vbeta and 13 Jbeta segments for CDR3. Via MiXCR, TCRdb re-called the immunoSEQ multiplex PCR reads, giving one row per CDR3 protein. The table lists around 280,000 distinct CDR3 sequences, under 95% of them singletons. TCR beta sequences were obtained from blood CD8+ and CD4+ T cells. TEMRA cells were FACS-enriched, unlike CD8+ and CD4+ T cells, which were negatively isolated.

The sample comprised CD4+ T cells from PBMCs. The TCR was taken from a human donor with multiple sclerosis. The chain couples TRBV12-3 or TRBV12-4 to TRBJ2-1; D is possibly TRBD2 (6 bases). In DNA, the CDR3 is TGTGCCAGCAGTCGACAACTAGCTTCAAATGAGCAGTTCTTC. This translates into CASSRQLASNEQFF.